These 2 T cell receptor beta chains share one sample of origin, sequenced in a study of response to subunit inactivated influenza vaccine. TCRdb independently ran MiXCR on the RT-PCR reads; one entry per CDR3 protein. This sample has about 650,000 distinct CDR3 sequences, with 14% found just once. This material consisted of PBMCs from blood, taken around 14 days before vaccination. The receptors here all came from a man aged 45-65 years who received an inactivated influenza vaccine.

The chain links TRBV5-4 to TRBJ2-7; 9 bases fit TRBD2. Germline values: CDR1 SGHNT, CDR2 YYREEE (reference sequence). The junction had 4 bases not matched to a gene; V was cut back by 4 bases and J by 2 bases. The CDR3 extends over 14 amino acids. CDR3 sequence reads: CASSRGTSTYEQYF. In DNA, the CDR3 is TGTGCCAGCAGCCGGGGGACTAGCACCTACGAGCAGTACTTC.

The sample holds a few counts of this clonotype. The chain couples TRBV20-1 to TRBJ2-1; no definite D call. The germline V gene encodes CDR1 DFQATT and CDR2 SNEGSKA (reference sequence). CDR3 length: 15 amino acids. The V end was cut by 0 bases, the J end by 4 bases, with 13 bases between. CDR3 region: CSARDASAVYNEQFF. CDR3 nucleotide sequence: TGCAGTGCTAGAGATGCGAGTGCCGTTTACAATGAGCAGTTCTTC.